A selection of T cell receptor beta chains follows, all from one sample in a study of radiotherapy plus CTLA-4 blockade in lung cancer. Sequencing used immunoSEQ multiplex PCR; TCRdb keeps in-frame clones, though not all of them. The data hold 60,000 to 75,000 clones, with roughly three quarters observed a single time. Material: peripheral blood, obtained from a patient treated with radiotherapy plus ipilimumab. The origin of the receptors is a human donor with non-small cell lung cancer whose response to radiotherapy plus ipilimumab could not be evaluated. Some clones in this sample may be carry-over from other donors' samples. The CDR3 runs from the conserved cysteine through the conserved F or W. A D gene is named only where the DNA matches it firmly. Only some rows state a clone size, as once, few, many or a class for expanded clones.

few,TRBV19,TRBJ1-2,TRBD1,TGTGCCAGTAGCGACAGGGGATCACGCGGCTACACCTTC,CASSDRGSRGYTF
few,TRBV7-2,TRBJ1-3,TRBD1,TGTGCCAGCAGCTCCCGGGGCGGACAGGGGAAAACCATATATTTT,CASSSRGGQGKTIYF
few,TRBV5-1,TRBJ2-6,TRBD1,TGCGCCAGCAGCTTCGGACAGGGGGCAGGTGGGGCCAACGTCCTGACTTTC,CASSFGQGAGGANVLTF
-,TRBV2,TRBJ1-1,-,TGTGTCCTGGCAGGGGCCGTGGACACTGAAGCTTTCTTT,CVLAGAVDTEAFF
-,TRBV10-3,TRBJ2-6,-,TGTGCCATCGGTTCCTCGATAGGAGGATTGGGCTCTGGGGCCAACGTCCTGACTTTC,CAIGSSIGGLGSGANVLTF
once,TRBV5-4,TRBJ1-4,-,TGTGCCAGCAGCTTGACGGGATTAAAGGAAAAACTGTTTTTT,CASSLTGLKEKLFF
few,TRBV28,TRBJ1-3,-,TGTGCCAGCAGTTTCGGACAACGAAACACCATATATTTT,CASSFGQRNTIYF
-,TRBV9,TRBJ2-1,TRBD2,TGTGCCAGCAGCCCCCGATGGCTAGGGAGGGGACTTTACAATGAGCAGTTCTTC,CASSPRWLGRGLYNEQFF
-,TRBV28,TRBJ2-7,-,TGTGCCAGCAGTTTACCTCTGACAGGCCTCTACGAGCAGTACTTC,CASSLPLTGLYEQYF
-,TRBV7-2,TRBJ1-2,TRBD1,TGTGCCAGCAGCTTCGGGACAGGCGGCTACACCTTC,CASSFGTGGYTF
-,TRBV19,TRBJ1-1,-,TGTGCCAGTAGTATAAGCCACAGGGACACTGAAGCTTTCTTT,CASSISHRDTEAFF
-,TRBV9,TRBJ2-7,-,TGTGCCAGCAGCGTAGCGGCAGGGTCCTACGAGCAGTACTTC,CASSVAAGSYEQYF
-,TRBV7-8,TRBJ1-2,-,TGTGCCAGCAGCTTCGGCGGGGCCTATGGCTACACCTTC,CASSFGGAYGYTF
once,TRBV2,TRBJ2-2,-,TGTGCCAGCAGGTCCGGCGGGCTAGGAGAGCTGTTTTTT,CASRSGGLGELFF
-,TRBV6-5,TRBJ1-4,-,TGTGCCAGCAGTTACTCGGCAGGGAATAATGAAAAACTGTTTTTT,CASSYSAGNNEKLFF
-,TRBV9,TRBJ2-5,-,TGTGCCAGCAGCGTAGGAGGGGGACGGGGATGGGAGACCCAGTACTTC,CASSVGGGRGWETQYF
-,TRBV5-4,TRBJ2-2,-,TGTGCCAGCAGCTCATATATGACTAGTCCCACCGGGGAGCTGTTTTTT,CASSSYMTSPTGELFF
-,TRBV19,TRBJ1-2,-,TGTGCCAGTACCCCTGCGGGGGGGGCCAAGGGCTACACCTTC,CASTPAGGAKGYTF
many,TRBV15,TRBJ1-4,-,TGTGCCACCAGCAGAGACATCGCAGGGCCTGAAAAACTGTTTTTT,CATSRDIAGPEKLFF
-,TRBV2,TRBJ2-1,TRBD1,TGTGCCAGCAGGATGGGACAGGGGGACTACAATGAGCAGTTCTTC,CASRMGQGDYNEQFF